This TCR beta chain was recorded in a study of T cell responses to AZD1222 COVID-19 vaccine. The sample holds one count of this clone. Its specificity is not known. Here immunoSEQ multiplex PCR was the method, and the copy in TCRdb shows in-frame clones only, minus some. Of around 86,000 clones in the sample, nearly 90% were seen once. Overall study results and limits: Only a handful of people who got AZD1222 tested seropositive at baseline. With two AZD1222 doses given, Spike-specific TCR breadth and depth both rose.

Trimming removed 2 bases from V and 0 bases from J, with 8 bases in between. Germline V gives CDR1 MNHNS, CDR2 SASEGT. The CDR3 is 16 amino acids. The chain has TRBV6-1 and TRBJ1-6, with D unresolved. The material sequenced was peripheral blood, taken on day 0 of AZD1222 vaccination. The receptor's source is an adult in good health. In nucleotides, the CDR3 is TGTGCCAGCAGTGAAAGGTGGAGCTCCTATAATTCACCCCTCCACTTT. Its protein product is CASSERWSSYNSPLHF.